This T cell receptor (beta chain) comes out of a study of blood T cell repertoires in COVID-19. Study details: COVID-19 samples from acute and convalescent phases originated in the United States, Italy and Spain. PBMCs, B-cell-depleted T cells, or T cells were the source of the cDNA or gDNA that made up the material.

Participants came from around 25 US areas, aged about 18 to 95 years. The data were produced by immunoSEQ multiplex PCR, yet TCRdb's version contains in-frame clones alone and is incomplete. The repertoire holds about 150,000 clones, with about four fifths as singletons. Specimen: PBMCs or T cells enriched from blood (not recorded which). The TCR comes from a woman aged 45-60 years who had been exposed to COVID-19.

The CDR3, as DNA: TGTGCCAGCAGCGGACTAGCTTCCGATACGCAGTATTTT. Translated, it gives CASSGLASDTQYF. The J gene is TRBJ2-3, the V gene TRBV7-3, with 8 positions matching TRBD2. The germline V gene has CDR1 SGHTA and CDR2 FQGTGA. This CDR3 has 13 residues. J was trimmed by 6 bases and V by 5 bases; bases with no gene match: 4.